The 6 T cell receptor beta chains reported below all come from one sample, sequenced in a study of T cell repertoires in cytomegalovirus infection. TCRdb ran MiXCR on the reads and lists one entry per CDR3 protein. Of over 450,000 distinct CDR3 sequences listed, over 9% are singletons. The sample taken for sequencing was PBMCs. Source of these receptors: a human donor in good health (CMV status not recorded). Some clones in this sample may be carry-over from other donors' samples.

This clonotype was seen once. The V and J genes are TRBV24-1 and TRBJ2-1; D unresolved. The CDR3 covers 14 residues. V lost 0 bases to trimming and J lost 8 bases, with 10 bases between them. Germline V CDR1 and CDR2: KGHDR, SFDVKD. The CDR3 reads CATSDLAESHEQFF. The DNA of the CDR3 is TGTGCCACCAGTGATTTGGCTGAGTCGCATGAGCAGTTCTTC.

This clonotype has at least ten counts. This sequence joins TRBV7-3 and TRBJ2-5, with D tentatively TRBD1 (5 bases). Trimming stripped 1 base from V and 5 bases from J, with 17 bases between. Looked up from germline, CDR1 is SGHTA and CDR2 is FQGTGA. The CDR3 is 16 amino acids. The DNA of the CDR3 is TGTGCCAGCAGCTTAAACGGCAGGGTGATTCAGGAGACCCAGTACTTC. It is translated as CASSLNGRVIQETQYF.

There are many counts of this clonotype. The gene calls are TRBV7-2 and TRBJ1-6, with a weak D call TRBD1 (6 bases). V was clipped by 5 bases and J by 10 bases, with 24 bases between them. This CDR3 comprises 17 residues. Germline lookup yields CDR1 SGHTA and CDR2 FQGNSA. The CDR3 is CASSKYRESVEYSPLHF. In nucleotides, the CDR3 is TGTGCCAGCAGCAAGTACAGGGAGTCCGTGGAATACTCACCCCTCCACTTT. The entire variable domain, with the rest obtained from reference TRBV7-2 and TRBJ1-6, is as follows: GAGVSQSPSNKVTEKGKDVELRCDPISGHTALYWYRQSLGQGLEFLIYFQGNSAPDKSGLPSDRFSAERTGGSVSTLTIQRTQQEDSAVYLCASSKYRESVEYSPLHFGNGTRLTVT.

This clonotype has at least ten counts. The chain uses TRBV12-3 or TRBV12-4 and TRBJ1-1; D not certain. CDR3 length equals 11 residues. V was trimmed by 6 bases and J by 5 bases, leaving 7 bases between them. CDR3 nucleotide sequence: TGTGCCAGCAGCCCTAAAACTGAAGCTTTCTTT. It is translated as CASSPKTEAFF.

This clonotype has a count of ten or more. The chain couples TRBV24-1 to TRBJ2-2; 7 positions agree with TRBD1. With 8 bases clipped from V and 8 bases from J, the junction kept 7 bases outside the gene matches. Germline-derived CDR1 and CDR2 are KGHDR and SFDVKD. The CDR3 extends over 13 amino acids. In nucleotides, the CDR3 is TGTGCCACCACACAGGGGTACGGAGGGGAGCTGTTTTTT. Translating gives CATTQGYGGELFF.

This clonotype was seen repeatedly, ten times or more. The DNA of the CDR3 is TGTGCCAGCAGCCACGGAGCGGACAGTCGTACAACTGAAGCTTTCTTT. This gives the protein CASSHGADSRTTEAFF. The chain joins TRBV14 to TRBJ1-1; D might be TRBD1 (6 bases). The CDR3 is 16 residues long. Per germline, CDR1 SGHDN and CDR2 FVKESK. Trimming took 3 bases from V and 5 from J, leaving 19 bases between them.